The subject of this entry is one T cell receptor (beta chain). The antigen it recognizes is unknown. No base-level quality is on record; no much larger clone is a single base apart. Spanning cysteine to phenylalanine, the CDR3 consists of 14 amino acids. The kept DNA is CDR3 alone, 42 bases in frame from the first base. V is reduced by 8 bases and J by 2 bases, leaving a spacing of 13 bases between them. The germline V gene supplies CDR1 MDHEN and CDR2 SYDVKM. The cohort consisted of 650 to 700 healthy bone marrow donors. At the time of sampling, all cohort members were nominally healthy, though unrecorded immune exposures were likely present. The donor was CMV seronegative and was included in the group of a few hundred seronegative cohort members. Each donor provided a peripheral blood sample, and peripheral blood mononuclear cells were used for TCR beta sequencing. Genomic DNA extraction from the blood cell samples was performed with the Qiagen DNeasy Blood Extraction Kit.

Receptors were amplified or captured by the immunoSEQ multiplex PCR assay. For the multiplex PCR, a mixture combining 60 forward primers for TCR Vbeta segments and 13 reverse primers for TCR Jbeta segments was used. A multiplex PCR assay on genomic DNA amplified the CDR3 region of rearranged TCR beta genes. On the Illumina HiSeq System, the amplified TCR beta libraries were sequenced as 87-base-pair reads. The published analysis was carried out like this. Across the 600 to 700 repertoires, a later analysis counted 75 million to 90 million unique TCR beta chains, around 10 million of which were shared by at least two donors. Raw reads were error-corrected and collapsed into unique sequences with a nearest-neighbor algorithm that merged closely related sequences to remove PCR and sequencing errors. To assign V, D and J gene segments, CDR3 sequences were aligned to IMGT reference sequences. For a sequence to be retained, a match of at least six nucleotides to both a V gene segment and a J gene segment was required. Rearrangements were called productive when the CDR3 lacked stop codons and stayed in frame with V and J; all others were non-productive. CDR3 was defined by IMGT convention, running from the second conserved V-encoded cysteine to the conserved J-encoded phenylalanine. The earlier analysis of approximately 500 of the donors excluded sequences that lacked an unambiguous match to a single V gene segment. In an earlier analysis of some 590 of the donors, a V segment was called functional when productive rearrangements were above 56.7%, and segregating when the standard deviation between donors exceeded 5%. A statistical classification framework was developed to diagnose cytomegalovirus status using the catalog of TCR beta chain sequences. A later analysis assigned V and J genes by comparing TCR nucleotide sequences with IMGT/GENE-DB human TR gene sequences. Using the TCRdist pipeline, a later analysis assigned CDR3 sequences along with most-parsimonious VDJ recombination scenarios. In a later analysis, each TCR beta chain was defined by its CDR3 amino acid sequence together with its V-gene family, and reads lacking a unique V-gene family were excluded. To address suspected cross-contamination and a sequencing artifact, a later analysis removed 550 to 750 highly shared, low-generation-probability nucleotide sequences. In a later analysis, a clonal expansion index for each public chain was calculated from normalized within-repertoire ranks of inferred template counts. In a later analysis, generation probabilities were computed with a VDJ recombination model fitted to out-of-frame rearrangements, and the resulting probabilities were checked against IGoR. Hypergeometric tests were used in a later analysis to score TCR-TCR, TCR-HLA and TCR-CMV co-occurrence, with a repertoire-size bias correction applied to the TCR pairs. To estimate false discovery rates, a later analysis permuted the HLA or CMV assignments 20 times. In a later analysis, co-occurring TCRs were grouped using DBSCAN, and TCRdist sequence similarity was added for clustering within HLA-allele-positive subsets. For co-occurrence clustering, repertoires with fewer than 30,000 or more than 120,000 public chains were excluded, along with roughly 5 repertoires with anomalous nucleotide sharing. What TCRdb holds here is the immuneACCESS table cut down to in-frame rearrangements. Part of the clones is not present; checked against another copy, under half of the missing clones reflect an unresolved V gene, and the others are unexplained. V, J and clone size are those of that table, while D and trimming were read from the DNA. The sample table lists about 200,000 clones, around 80% of them with a count of one. The ten biggest clones cover about 1.8% of the sample.

The data belong to a study of cytomegalovirus exposure and HLA in healthy donors (TCRdb year 2017). Describing the broader study: In an earlier analysis of 587 of the donors, 276 Gb of sequence data and 120 million or so unique TCR beta sequences from approximately 180 million T cells were reported. About 280 gigabases of sequencing data and 70 million to 100 million unique TCR sequences were included in an early release covering several hundred HLA-typed donors. Of the roughly 400 genotyped donors, 65% to 90% were placed in the genetic ancestry cluster associated with self-reported Caucasian donors. The study aimed to test whether cataloging public T cell receptors could reveal signatures of past pathogen exposure. The study used immunosequencing to profile the T cell repertoires of approximately 630 subjects and linked those repertoires to cytomegalovirus serostatus. Along with the approximately 650-subject first cohort, a separate validation cohort of around 110 different subjects was used. To predict cytomegalovirus infection status, the study combined high-throughput TCR immunosequencing, statistical association of individual TCRs with disease status, and machine learning. A later analysis re-examined previously published TCR beta repertoires from roughly 720 donors and added high-resolution HLA genotyping to investigate patterns of TCR occurrence. Rather than drawing on any new phenotypic data, the later analysis identified candidate immune exposures from TCR beta sequences and the way those sequences occurred across donors. An earlier analysis of fewer than 750 of the donors used high-throughput TCR beta sequencing to judge whether each TCR beta V gene segment behaved as functional or pseudogenic. Alongside the repertoire data, information on donor age, sex, ethnicity and CMV serostatus was compiled. Genome-wide SNP genotypes for about 65% of the 666 donors were used in a later genetic analysis, which treated that subset as a discovery cohort. Every repertoire in the discovery cohort had been generated on one and the same sequencing platform. Both class I and class II loci were covered by HLA typing, at four-digit resolution. Typing coverage differed by locus: A, B, C, DRB1 and DQB1 were typed in roughly 620-640 donors, DQA1 in 500 to 550, DPA1 in 606, and DPB1 in just under 490. About five DR-DQ haplotypes were treated as single units for association and clustering because of strong linkage in the cohort. Across around 400 genotyped donors of the cohort, an average of roughly 250,000 unique TCR beta nucleotide sequences per donor were sequenced, and roughly a sixth of those sequences were non-productive.

Broad study findings and their caveats: Cytomegalovirus status was reported to be diagnosed by the classifier with high specificity and sensitivity in both the original and validation cohorts. For the cohort, immune exposure information was limited to CMV serostatus. Because the 87-base-pair reads could not distinguish some IMGT-functional V segments, including TRBV6-2 and TRBV6-3, those segments were excluded. The sequencing pipeline was judged likely to have produced a cluster of highly shared sequence variants as a technical artifact. In a later analysis, several top co-occurrence clusters were reported to appear linked to parvovirus B19, influenza, CMV and Epstein-Barr virus. HLA typing was unavailable for some donors at each locus, so association tests used only the typed subset. A later analysis found that most CMV-associated TCR beta chains appeared HLA-restricted, with HLA associations seemingly driven largely by CMV exposure. The authors suggested that the approach could potentially be extended to other disease states and immunological phenotypes. Three of the identified cytomegalovirus-associated TCR beta chains were confirmed in vitro to be specific for cytomegalovirus antigens. In a later analysis, over 15,000 TCR beta sequences were associated with specific HLA alleles at a false discovery rate of 0.05. The study listed over 150 TCR beta chains as associated with cytomegalovirus. A further reported finding was that TCR beta sequences accurately predicted the HLA-A and HLA-B alleles for most subjects in the first cohort. In a later analysis, TCR association rates were found to vary across HLA loci, with the most associated TCRs seen for DRB1 alleles and the fewest for HLA-C alleles. Most TCR sequences were observed very rarely across donors, whereas some public TCRs were present in many individuals. Linkage disequilibrium might explain the correlated functional status among segregating V segments, but an unknown experimental factor could not be ruled out. In a later genetic analysis, fewer N-insertions in productive TCRs were reported among donors in an Asian-associated ancestry cluster than the roughly 640-donor mean. Sequencing depth was assumed to be roughly uniform across donors in the presence/absence analyses, though that assumption may not hold. Compared with equally common non-associated chains, HLA-associated TCR beta chains in a later analysis were more clonally expanded and had lower generation probabilities. In a later genetic analysis, a missense DCLRE1C variant was associated with V-gene and J-gene trimming of TCR beta chains, and the association was replicated in an independent cohort. Approximately 16 rarely observed V segments, including chromosome 9 orphons, were excluded from the earlier analysis of several hundred of the donors because counts were too low. Broadly in line with IMGT annotations, most TCR beta V segments showed up in productive rearrangements about 90% or about 30% of the time in an earlier analysis of around 550 of the donors. Strong co-occurrence of HLA alleles, especially DR and DQ, made assigning TCR associations to individual alleles difficult. In this cohort, only TCR beta chains were sequenced, and detectable features were limited by the absence of alpha or paired-chain data.

The chain is made from TRBV28 and TRBJ1-5, and TRBD1 may be the D gene, going by 5 matching bases. The receptor was derived from a man in his fifties or sixties in good health and CMV-seronegative. The sequenced sample consisted of PBMCs. The sequence in DNA is TGTGCCAGCTATCAGGGCAGAGGCAATCAGCCCCAGCATTTT. Its protein is CASYQGRGNQPQHF.